Below, one T cell receptor beta chain is given with its context. The antigen this receptor binds is unknown. No base qualities exist here, and no much larger clone lies one base off it. The sample originates from a study of shared clonotypes between healthy human individuals (dated by TCRdb to 2018 to 2020). With regard to the full study: The cohort comprised two women and three men aged 18 to 49 years. Between about 0.94 and 8.9 billion PBMCs per donor were obtained by leukapheresis. For each donor, CD4 naive and CD4 memory were each run on three plates, CD8 naive on two plates, and CD8 memory on one plate. Different laboratories and diverse techniques were used to prepare libraries and sequence TCR repertoires, to increase sequencing depth and limit assay-specific biases. To estimate repertoire size and how much clonotypes are shared between individuals, the study performed deep sequencing of blood TCR repertoires from roughly five healthy adults. Results the study describes overall, beyond this receptor: Even with the large sequencing depth, rarefaction of the sorted-subset datasets indicated that sequencing was incomplete. Pairwise subsampling indicated that sequencing depth was expected to affect the degree of clonotype sharing among donors. Naive subsets generally had larger estimated clonotype richness than memory subsets did. When a few donors were compared, the shared fraction of clonotypes was about 5% for naive CD4, over 3% for naive CD8, 2% to 2.5% for memory CD4, and 0.4% for memory CD8. The genetic and exposure-history diversity represented was limited by the small number of donors. Higher generation probabilities were observed for clonotypes shared by all four sorted-subset donors than for non-shared clonotypes. Sampling was restricted to blood, and TCR repertoires in tissues likely differ from the TCR repertoires found in blood.

Donors were healthy HIV-negative adults with no recently reported acute infections or vaccinations. Every donor was a Caucasian adult residing in Nashville, Tennessee, USA. CD4+ T cells were enriched by magnetic negative selection, after which naive cells were positively selected on CD45RA and the negative fraction was taken as the memory subset. After blood collection by leukapheresis, PBMCs were isolated using Ficoll-Histopaque density gradient centrifugation and then cryopreserved in the vapor phase of liquid nitrogen. Analytical flow cytometry was used to check the purity and quantity of each magnetically sorted T cell population. Genomic DNA was isolated from every sorted fraction and measured by UV absorbance on a Nanodrop 2000c. Using the deep immunoSEQ assay, multiplex PCR amplified TCR CDR3 regions from genomic DNA. Genomic DNA extracted from each cell subset was distributed evenly over all wells of several immunoSEQ 96-well plates, and each plate served as one replicate. For sorted subsets, each replicate PCR was loaded with approximately 190 ng genomic DNA, equivalent to 25,000 to 30,000 T cell genomes. Purified libraries were quantified with a Qubit 3.0 fluorometer, sized on a Bioanalyzer 2100, and re-quantified with the KAPA Library Quantification kit. Every immunoSEQ 96-well plate was sequenced on a separate single-read 150-cycle Illumina NextSeq 550 flow cell. On the study's bioinformatics: The immunoSEQ output contained only junctional sequences without quality scores, so filtering could not match that applied to full-length reads. To assign V/J genes and CDR3, sequences were annotated against IMGT germline references using PyIR, a Python wrapper for IgBLAST v1.9. Reads were removed for weak V/J assignments (E-value above 1e-6), missing CDR3, stop codons, out-of-frame junctions, or ambiguous translated residues. V3J clonotypes were defined by identical inferred V gene, J gene, and CDR3 amino acid sequence. The percentage overlap between two repertoires was calculated by dividing the number of shared unique clonotypes by the size of the smaller repertoire. Repertoire richness was assessed with RTK rarefaction, the Chao1 estimator, and Recon v2.1 estimates of unobserved clonotypes. For all TCRbeta clonotypes obtained by the gDNA method from a handful of donors, generation probabilities were computed with OLGA. Here the immuneACCESS table is served through TCRdb, limited to in-frame sequences with V and J called. Missing clones are a known gap in these copies; in checked studies unresolved V genes cover under half, and the rest lacks a known reason. V and J calls plus clone size are reproduced from that table; the DNA served to infer D and trimming. The sample data list around 2.5 million clones, and under 95% of these were observed just once. The ten largest make up 0.35% to 0.45% of the sample.

The CDR3 spans 15 residues, from the cysteine through the phenylalanine. Solely the CDR3 DNA is kept, with 45 bases framed from the first base. According to the germline V gene, CDR1 reads MDHEN and CDR2 reads SYDVKM. At the junction V is shortened by 2 bases and J by 7 bases, with 14 bases in between. The clonotype originates from a man younger than 35 in good health. Some clones in this sample may be carry-over from other donors' samples. The specimen was naive CD4+ T cells from PBMCs. The sample's cell subset or site label, in plain terms: CD45RA+ positively selected. Recombination linked TRBV28 to TRBJ2-2; too little of a D gene remains to name it. The nucleotide sequence reads as follows: TGTGCCAGCAGTTTAATGCTTGGTTCTGTCGGGGAGCTGTTTTTT. It specifies CASSLMLGSVGELFF.